These 4 T cell receptor beta chains originate from one sample sequenced in a study of T cell changes during pregnancy in multiple sclerosis. TCRdb's copy holds only in-frame clones and misses some; the assay was immunoSEQ multiplex PCR. The data show 78,000 or so clones, under 95% seen once. The material was peripheral blood, obtained before pregnancy. The receptors come from a female donor with multiple sclerosis, enrolled in a pregnancy study.

V gene TRBV27 combines with J gene TRBJ2-1; 7 bases align to TRBD2. V dropped 2 bases and J dropped 1; count of bases not matched to a gene: 8. CDR1 is MNHEY, CDR2 SMNVEV, per germline (reference sequence). The CDR3 has 17 amino acids. CDR3 bases: TGTGCCAGCAGTTTAACCTCTTGGGGGGGATCCTACAATGAGCAGTTCTTC. Translation: CASSLTSWGGSYNEQFF.

The CDR3 DNA follows: TGTGCCAGCAGCCCTGACGGAGCCTACGAGCAGTACTTC. Translated: CASSPDGAYEQYF. This rearrangement joins TRBV5-6 to TRBJ2-7; no definite D call. This CDR3 has 13 residues. Trimming took 4 bases from V and 2 from J, leaving 10 bases between them. Germline V lookup: CDR1 SGHDT, CDR2 YYEEEE.

J is TRBJ1-2 and V is TRBV19; D remains ambiguous. Trimming took 4 bases from V and 5 from J, leaving 11 bases between them. Germline-derived CDR1 and CDR2 are LNHDA and SQIVND (reference sequence). CDR3 size: 13 residues. The CDR3 loop is CASSRGKDYGYTF. In DNA, the CDR3 is TGTGCCAGTAGTAGAGGCAAGGATTATGGCTACACCTTC.

V gene TRBV25-1 combines with J gene TRBJ2-1; a possible D gene is TRBD2 (5 bases). Germline CDR1 MGHDK, CDR2 SYGVNS. V was cut by 1 base and J by 4 bases, with 11 bases left in between. The CDR3 spans 15 residues. The CDR3 DNA follows: TGTGCCAGCAGTGAATCCTCTCCGGGGTACAATGAGCAGTTCTTC. Amino acids: CASSESSPGYNEQFF.